This is a list of T cell receptor beta chains from one sample in a study of control samples from healthy donors and cancer patients. The data were produced by immunoSEQ multiplex PCR, yet TCRdb's version contains in-frame clones alone and is incomplete. Here the sample spans over 150,000 clones, about 95% being singletons. Sequences were obtained from PBMCs. These receptors came from a man aged 55 to 69 with colorectal cancer. Both conserved end residues are part of each CDR3. The order of the fields is CDR3 protein, clone size, V gene, D gene, CDR3 length. The D gene is left open where the match is weak. Clone sizes are given selectively: once, few, many, or a class where the clone is expanded.

CDR3aa: CASSRGTAGNTIYF
abundance: -
v_gene: TRBV11-2
d_gene: TRBD1
len: 14

CDR3aa: CAWSGGGAKNIQYF
abundance: -
v_gene: TRBV30
d_gene: TRBD2
len: 14

CDR3aa: CASSSQETQYF
abundance: -
v_gene: TRBV11-2
d_gene: -
len: 11

CDR3aa: CASSAGTGGEGNTIYF
abundance: once
v_gene: TRBV27
d_gene: TRBD1
len: 16

CDR3aa: CASTSGDTGNTIYF
abundance: few
v_gene: TRBV19
d_gene: -
len: 14

CDR3aa: CASSRTGRTGELFF
abundance: -
v_gene: TRBV27
d_gene: TRBD1
len: 14

CDR3aa: CSVGQMNTEAFF
abundance: -
v_gene: TRBV29-1
d_gene: -
len: 12

CDR3aa: CASSSGLGVGETQYF
abundance: -
v_gene: TRBV7-9
d_gene: TRBD2
len: 15

CDR3aa: CASSLRGGGEKLFF
abundance: once
v_gene: TRBV7-8
d_gene: -
len: 14

CDR3aa: CASSLGGNGELFF
abundance: -
v_gene: TRBV12-3/TRBV12-4
d_gene: -
len: 13